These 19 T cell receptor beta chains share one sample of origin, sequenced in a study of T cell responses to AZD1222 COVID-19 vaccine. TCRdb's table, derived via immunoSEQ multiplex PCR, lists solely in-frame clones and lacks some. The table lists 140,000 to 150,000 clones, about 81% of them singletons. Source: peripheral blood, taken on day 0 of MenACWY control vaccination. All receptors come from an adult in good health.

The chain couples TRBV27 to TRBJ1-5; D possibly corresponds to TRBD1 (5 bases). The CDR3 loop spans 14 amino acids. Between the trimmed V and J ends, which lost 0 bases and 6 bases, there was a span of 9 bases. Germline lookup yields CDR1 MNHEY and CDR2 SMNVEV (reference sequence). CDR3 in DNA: TGTGCCAGCAGTTTATCGGGGGGGAGTCAGCCCCAGCATTTT. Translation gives CASSLSGGSQPQHF.

CDR3 nucleotides: TGTGCCAGTAGTCGACTGGGACAGGGGCATTCAGAGACCCAGTACTTC. Translating gives CASSRLGQGHSETQYF. The gene calls are TRBV19 and TRBJ2-5, with 10 bases lining up with TRBD1. Trimming at V came to 5 bases and at J to 4 bases, leaving 10 bases not matched to a gene. Germline-derived CDR1 and CDR2 are LNHDA and SQIVND (reference sequence). This CDR3 has 16 amino acids.

Here the CDR3 reads CATGRLNNEQFF. For the CDR3, the DNA is TGTGCCACTGGGAGGCTTAACAATGAGCAGTTCTTC. This chain uses TRBV27 with TRBJ2-1, with D tentatively TRBD2 (6 bases). The V end lost 10 bases, the J end lost 5 bases, and 12 bases lay between the germline ends. Germline V gene data show CDR1 as MNHEY and CDR2 as SMNVEV (reference sequence). The CDR3 totals 12 residues.

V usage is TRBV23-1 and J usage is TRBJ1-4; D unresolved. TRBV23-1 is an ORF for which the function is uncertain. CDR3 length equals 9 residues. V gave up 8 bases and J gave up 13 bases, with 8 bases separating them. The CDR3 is CASGPILFF. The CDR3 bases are TGCGCCAGCGGACCGATACTGTTTTTT.

CDR3 loop: CATSSPGVGGYTF. Here the CDR3 DNA reads TGTGCCACCAGCAGTCCAGGGGTTGGGGGCTACACCTTC. The chain couples TRBV15 to TRBJ1-2, with D maybe TRBD1 (6 bases). Trimming removed 3 bases from V and 8 bases from J, with 13 bases in between. From germline, CDR1 is LNHNV and CDR2 YYDKDF (reference sequence). The CDR3 has 13 amino acids.

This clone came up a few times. The CDR3 spells CASGDRATGELFF. DNA of the CDR3: TGTGCCAGCGGGGACAGGGCCACCGGGGAGCTGTTTTTT. The chain joins TRBV6-4 to TRBJ2-2, with 9 bases matching TRBD1. Germline lookup yields CDR1 MRHNA and CDR2 SNTAGT. The junction had 2 bases not matched to a gene; V was cut back by 8 bases and J by 4 bases. The CDR3 length is 13 residues.

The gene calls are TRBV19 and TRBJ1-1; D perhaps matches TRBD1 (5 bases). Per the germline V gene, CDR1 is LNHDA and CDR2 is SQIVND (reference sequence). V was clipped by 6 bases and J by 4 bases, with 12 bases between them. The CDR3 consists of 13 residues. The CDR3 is CASRAQGSTEAFF. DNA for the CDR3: TGTGCCAGTAGAGCGCAGGGCAGCACTGAAGCTTTCTTT.

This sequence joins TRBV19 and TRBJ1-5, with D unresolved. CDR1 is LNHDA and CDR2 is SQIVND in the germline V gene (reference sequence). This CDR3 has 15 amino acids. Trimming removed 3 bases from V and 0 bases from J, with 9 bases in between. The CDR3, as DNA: TGTGCCAGTAGTATGTACAGCAATAGCAATCAGCCCCAGCATTTT. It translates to CASSMYSNSNQPQHF.

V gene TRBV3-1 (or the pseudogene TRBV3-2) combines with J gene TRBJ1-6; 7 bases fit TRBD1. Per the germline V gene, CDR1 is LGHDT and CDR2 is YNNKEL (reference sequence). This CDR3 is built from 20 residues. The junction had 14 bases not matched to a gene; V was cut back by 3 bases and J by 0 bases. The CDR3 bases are TGTGCCAGCAGCCACGGACAGGTTCTCCTCCCTGCCTCCTATAATTCACCCCTCCACTTT. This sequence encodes CASSHGQVLLPASYNSPLHF.

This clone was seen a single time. DNA for the CDR3: TGCGCCAGCAGTGAGTCGGGGCAAAGCACAGATACGCAGTATTTT. It encodes CASSESGQSTDTQYF. The chain has TRBV10-1 and TRBJ2-3; a possible D gene is TRBD1 (5 bases). The V end lost 0 bases, the J end lost 0 bases, and 7 bases lay between the germline ends. In germline, CDR1 is WNHNN, CDR2 SYGVQD (reference sequence). The CDR3 is 15 residues long.

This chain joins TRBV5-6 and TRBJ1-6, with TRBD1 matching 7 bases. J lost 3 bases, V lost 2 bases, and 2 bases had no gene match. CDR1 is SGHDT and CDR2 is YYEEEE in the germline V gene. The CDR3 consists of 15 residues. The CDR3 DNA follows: TGTGCCAGCAGCTTAGCAGGGGGCTATAATTCACCCCTCCACTTT. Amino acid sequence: CASSLAGGYNSPLHF.

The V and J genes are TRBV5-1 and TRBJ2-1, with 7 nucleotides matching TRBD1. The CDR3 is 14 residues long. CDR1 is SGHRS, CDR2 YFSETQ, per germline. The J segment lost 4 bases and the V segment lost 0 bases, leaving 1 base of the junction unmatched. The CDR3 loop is CASSLVDRYNEQFF. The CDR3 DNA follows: TGCGCCAGCAGCTTGGTGGACAGGTACAATGAGCAGTTCTTC. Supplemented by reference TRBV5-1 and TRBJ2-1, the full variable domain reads KAGVTQTPRYLIKTRGQQVTLSCSPISGHRSVSWYQQTPGQGLQFLFEYFSETQRNKGNFPGRFSGRQFSNSRSEMNVSTLELGDSALYLCASSLVDRYNEQFFGPGTRLTVL.

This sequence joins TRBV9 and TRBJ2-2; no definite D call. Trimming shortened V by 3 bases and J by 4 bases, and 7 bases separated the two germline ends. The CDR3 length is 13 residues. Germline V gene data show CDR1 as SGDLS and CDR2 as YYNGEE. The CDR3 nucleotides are TGTGCCAGCAGCGCCGGTCCCACCGGGGAGCTGTTTTTT. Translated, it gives CASSAGPTGELFF. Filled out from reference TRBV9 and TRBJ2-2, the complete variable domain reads DSGVTQTPKHLITATGQRVTLRCSPRSGDLSVYWYQQSLDQGLQFLIQYYNGEERAKGNILERFSAQQFPDLHSELNLSSLELGDSALYFCASSAGPTGELFFGEGSRLTVL.

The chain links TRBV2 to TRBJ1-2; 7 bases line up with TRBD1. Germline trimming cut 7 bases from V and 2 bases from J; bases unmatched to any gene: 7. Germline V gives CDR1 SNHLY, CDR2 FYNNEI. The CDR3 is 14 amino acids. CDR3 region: CASTGGTANYGYTF. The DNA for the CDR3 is TGTGCCAGCACGGGGGGGACAGCGAACTATGGCTACACCTTC.

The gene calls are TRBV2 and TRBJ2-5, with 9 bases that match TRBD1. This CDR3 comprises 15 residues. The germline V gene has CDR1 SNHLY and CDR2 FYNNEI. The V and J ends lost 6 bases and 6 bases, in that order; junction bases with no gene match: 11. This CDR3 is CASRVGTGRLKTQYF. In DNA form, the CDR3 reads TGTGCCAGCAGAGTCGGGACAGGGAGATTGAAGACCCAGTACTTC.

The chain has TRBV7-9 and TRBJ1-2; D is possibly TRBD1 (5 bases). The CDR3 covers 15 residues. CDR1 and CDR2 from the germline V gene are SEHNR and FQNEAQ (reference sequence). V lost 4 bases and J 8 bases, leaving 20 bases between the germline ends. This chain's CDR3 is CASSSLFVGLVGYTF. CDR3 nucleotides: TGTGCCAGCAGCTCCCTGTTTGTGGGGCTCGTGGGCTACACCTTC. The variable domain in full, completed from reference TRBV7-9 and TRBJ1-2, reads DTGVSQNPRHKITKRGQNVTFRCDPISEHNRLYWYRQTLGQGPEFLTYFQNEAQLEKSRLLSDRFSAERPKGSFSTLEIQRTEQGDSAMYLCASSSLFVGLVGYTFGSGTRLTVV.

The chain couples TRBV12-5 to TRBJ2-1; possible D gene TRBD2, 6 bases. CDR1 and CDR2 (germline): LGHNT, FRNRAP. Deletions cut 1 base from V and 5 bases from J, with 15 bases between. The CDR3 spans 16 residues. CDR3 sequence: CASGLGLWGEHNEQFF. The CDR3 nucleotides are TGTGCTAGTGGTTTGGGCCTTTGGGGGGAACACAATGAGCAGTTCTTC.

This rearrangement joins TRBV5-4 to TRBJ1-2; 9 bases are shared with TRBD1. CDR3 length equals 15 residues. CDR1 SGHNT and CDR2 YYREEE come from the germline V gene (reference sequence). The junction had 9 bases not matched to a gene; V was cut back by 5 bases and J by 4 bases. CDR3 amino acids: CASRFTGQGIYGYTF. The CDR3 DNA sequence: TGTGCCAGCAGGTTTACGGGACAGGGCATCTATGGCTACACCTTC.

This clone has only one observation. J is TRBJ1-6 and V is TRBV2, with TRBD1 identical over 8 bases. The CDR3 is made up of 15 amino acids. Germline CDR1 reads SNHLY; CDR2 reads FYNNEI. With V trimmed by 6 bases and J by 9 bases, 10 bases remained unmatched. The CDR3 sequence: CASSLQGALGSPLHF. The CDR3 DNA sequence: TGTGCCAGCAGCCTTCAGGGGGCGCTGGGTTCACCCCTCCACTTT.